This T cell receptor (beta chain) was recorded in a study of shared clonotypes between healthy human individuals. Sequencing was at deep level. Assay used: immunoSEQ multiplex PCR; TCRdb lists only in-frame clones, some missing. Of 2.5 million or so clones listed, about 92% are singletons. With respect to this clone: The antigen remains unidentified.

Overall study results and limits: Four donors had about 5% of their naive CD4 clonotypes in common. The study sampled only blood, and tissue repertoires likely differ.

This CDR3 has 14 residues. CDR1 and CDR2 (germline): WSHSY, SAAADI. Trimming cost V 4 bases and J 7 bases, with 13 bases left between them. Sequenced input: naive CD4+ T cells sorted from blood. Subset reported: CD45RA+ positively selected. This clonotype was obtained from a man younger than 30 in good health. The chain is built from TRBV10-2 and TRBJ1-4; D ambiguous. CDR3 in amino acids: CASSGGGIGEKLFF. The CDR3 DNA is TGCGCCAGCAGTGGTGGAGGGATCGGTGAAAAACTGTTTTTT.